The 31 T cell receptor beta chains below all came from one sample that was sequenced in a study of metastatic and nonmetastatic thyroid tumors. Every patient was untreated before thyroid surgery. TCRdb re-called the PCR reads with MiXCR. The sample has about 40,000 clones, about 17% seen once; the top ten hold around 4%. Input material: blood. These receptors were obtained from a female donor with papillary thyroid cancer or a benign thyroid nodule (not recorded which). Some clones in this sample may be carry-over from other donors' samples.

A word on this clone: A read error may explain this, as a much larger clone is one base away. The CDR3 reads CASSAGTGVAETQYF. CDR3 nucleotide sequence: TGTGCCAGCAGCGCCGGGACAGGGGTCGCGGAGACCCAGTACTTC. This chain joins TRBV5-8 and TRBJ2-5, with 10 bases fitting TRBD1. From germline, CDR1 is SGHTS and CDR2 YDEGEE. J was trimmed by 5 bases and V by 4 bases; bases with no gene match: 8. This CDR3 is 15 amino acids long.

The chain recombines TRBV11-2 with TRBJ2-2; 11 nucleotides agree with TRBD1. CDR1 is SGHAT and CDR2 is FQNNGV in the germline V gene. Germline trimming cut 6 bases from V and 5 bases from J; bases unmatched to any gene: 8. This CDR3 region has 16 residues. In nucleotides, the CDR3 is TGTGCCAGCAGTAATAGGGACAGGGGGTTTACCGGGGAGCTGTTTTTT. This translates into CASSNRDRGFTGELFF.

A few counts support this clone. One junction end does not reproduce the germline sequence, and a read error may be involved. The V call is TRBV28, the J call TRBJ2-7; D is unclear. The germline V gene has CDR1 MDHEN and CDR2 SYDVKM. CDR3 length equals 16 residues. The CDR3 nucleotides are TGTTCCAGCAACCCGCCCCCCCCCGCTATGTTAAGTGAGCAGTACTTC. This codes for CSSNPPPPAMLSEQYF. The whole variable domain, filled in from reference TRBV28 and TRBJ2-7, reads DVKVTQSSRYLVKRTGEKVFLECVQDMDHENMFWYRQDPGLGLRLIYFSYDVKMKEKGDIPEGYSVSREKKERFSLILESASTNQTSMYLCSSNPPPPAMLSEQYFGPGTRLTVT.

This clone was seen repeatedly, ten times or more. This CDR3 reads CASSPGQLYEQYF. CDR3 in DNA: TGTGCCAGCTCACCCGGACAGCTATACGAGCAGTACTTC. The V and J genes are TRBV18 and TRBJ2-7; possible D gene TRBD1, 6 bases. Germline V gives CDR1 KGHSH, CDR2 LQKENI. This CDR3 spans 13 amino acids. Trimming took 3 bases from V and 4 from J, leaving 10 bases between them.

This clone occurred many times. The chain recombines TRBV7-9 with TRBJ1-3; D not resolved. In germline, CDR1 is SEHNR, CDR2 FQNEAQ (reference sequence). There are 15 residues in the CDR3. V was pared by 4 bases and J by 0 bases, with 10 bases between. CDR3: CASSYDVSSGNTIYF. The DNA of the CDR3 is TGTGCCAGCAGCTACGACGTGAGCTCTGGAAACACCATATATTTT.

This clone showed up many times. A much larger clonotype is one base distant, so this may be a read error. This chain joins TRBV6-1 and TRBJ1-1; no clear D gene. The germline CDR1 and CDR2 sequences are MNHNS and SASEGT. The CDR3 length is 13 residues. The CDR3 reads CAGRAALNTEAFF. The CDR3 bases are TGTGCCGGCAGAGCTGCGTTGAACACTGAAGCTTTCTTT.

This clone was counted ten times or more. The chain employs TRBV19 and TRBJ2-7; the D is unclear. Trimming shortened V by 5 bases and J by 3 bases, and 14 bases separated the two germline ends. The CDR3 contains 14 residues. Germline assignment: CDR1 LNHDA and CDR2 SQIVND (reference sequence). CDR3 sequence: CASSAPGRSYEQYF. For the CDR3, the DNA is TGTGCCAGTAGTGCCCCCGGCAGGAGCTACGAGCAGTACTTC.

Many counts were recorded for this clone. The J gene is TRBJ1-3, the V gene TRBV4-1; D is perhaps TRBD1 (6 bases). Germline V gene sequence: CDR1 MGHRA, CDR2 YSYEKL. V dropped 4 bases and J dropped 2 bases, with 12 bases sitting between them. The CDR3 totals 15 residues. Here the CDR3 reads CASSLQTGTGNTIYF. As DNA, the CDR3 is TGCGCCAGCAGCCTTCAAACAGGGACTGGAAACACCATATATTTT.

This clone came up many times. The gene calls are TRBV15 and TRBJ1-1; TRBD1 agrees at 7 bases. Germline CDR1 and CDR2: LNHNV and YYDKDF (reference sequence). The CDR3 is 14 amino acids. Trimming took 6 bases from V and 0 from J; bases not matched to a gene: 4. The CDR3: CATRADRVNTEAFF. The CDR3 DNA sequence: TGTGCCACCAGAGCCGACAGGGTGAACACTGAAGCTTTCTTT.

The chain joins TRBV4-2 to TRBJ2-7; 12 nucleotides align to TRBD2. Germline V gene sequence: CDR1 LGHNA, CDR2 YNFKEQ. This CDR3 spans 16 amino acids. V dropped 0 bases and J dropped 1; count of bases not matched to a gene: 1. The CDR3 sequence: CASSQELAGGSYEQYF. CDR3 nucleotide sequence: TGTGCCAGCAGCCAAGAACTAGCGGGAGGATCCTACGAGCAGTACTTC.

This clone has at least ten counts. This rearrangement joins TRBV6-5 to TRBJ1-6, with D maybe TRBD1 (5 bases). V lost 0 bases and J lost 10, with 13 bases in between. The CDR3 is made up of 15 amino acids. CDR1 and CDR2 from the germline V gene are MNHEY and SVGAGI. The CDR3 spells CASSYSTQGESPLHF. The DNA of the CDR3 is TGTGCCAGCAGTTACTCGACCCAGGGAGAATCACCCCTCCACTTT.

This clone was detected only a few times. The chain links TRBV12-3 or TRBV12-4 to TRBJ2-1; 7 nucleotides agree with TRBD2. Trimming at V came to 8 bases and at J to 6 bases, leaving 10 bases not matched to a gene. The CDR3 is made up of 14 amino acids. The CDR3 protein is CASVQIAGSNEQFF. CDR3 DNA: TGTGCCAGCGTTCAGATAGCGGGTTCCAATGAGCAGTTCTTC.

This clone was recorded a few times. One end of the junction fails to match germline, which may point to a read error. This chain joins TRBV15 and TRBJ2-7; D may be TRBD1 (6 bases). The CDR3 extends over 15 amino acids. Germline V CDR1 and CDR2: LNHNV, YYDKDF (reference sequence). The CDR3 here is CATSIDWDTDYKQYF. The CDR3 region has the DNA TGTGCCACCAGCATAGATTGGGACACCGACTACAAGCAGTACTTC.

Turning to this clone: Germline is not matched at one junction end, which may reflect a read error. The chain is built from TRBV29-1 and TRBJ2-3; D gene unclear. The CDR3 totals 12 residues. Germline V gene lookup returns CDR1 SQVTM and CDR2 ANQGSEA. The CDR3 bases are TGCATCGTTGTGTCCCAGTCAGATACGCAGTATTTT. Encoded protein: CIVVSQSDTQYF.

This clone was recorded at least ten times. This may be a read error, as it is one base from a much larger clone. The chain is built from TRBV4-2 and TRBJ1-6; D uncertain. Deletions cut 0 bases from V and 7 bases from J, with 13 bases between. This CDR3 contains 16 residues. Germline CDR1 reads LGHNA; CDR2 reads YNFKEQ. CDR3 region: CASSQEARDPNSPLHF. The CDR3 bases are TGTGCCAGCAGCCAAGAGGCGAGGGATCCCAATTCACCCCTCCACTTT.

This clone was counted ten times or more. This rearrangement joins TRBV6-4 to TRBJ2-2, with D perhaps assigned TRBD1 or TRBD2 (5 bases each). The V gene lost 5 bases and the J gene lost 0 bases, with 10 bases spanning the gap. Germline V lookup: CDR1 MRHNA, CDR2 SNTAGT. The CDR3 is made up of 15 amino acids. The CDR3 DNA sequence: TGTGCCAGCAGTTTGGGACCCACGAACACCGGGGAGCTGTTTTTT. Protein product: CASSLGPTNTGELFF.

The V gene is TRBV11-1, the J gene TRBJ1-5; 10 bases align to TRBD1. The length of the CDR3 is 16 residues. With 5 bases clipped from V and 6 bases from J, the junction kept 10 bases outside the gene matches. Germline V CDR1 and CDR2: SGHAT, FQDESV (reference sequence). CDR3 DNA: TGTGCCAGCAGCACCTTGGCGACAGGGGGCTCTCAGCCCCAGCATTTT. Protein sequence: CASSTLATGGSQPQHF. Using reference TRBV11-1 and TRBJ1-5 for the parts outside the CDR3, the full variable domain is EAEVAQSPRYKITEKSQAVAFWCDPISGHATLYWYRQILGQGPELLVQFQDESVVDDSQLPKDRFSAERLKGVDSTLKIQPAELGDSAMYLCASSTLATGGSQPQHFGDGTRLSIL.

This clone was observed at least ten times. The chain links TRBV3-1 to TRBJ2-7; 10 bases fit TRBD2. The J segment lost 6 bases and the V segment lost 1 base, leaving 6 bases of the junction unmatched. Germline CDR1 LGHDT, CDR2 YNNKEL (reference sequence). The CDR3 runs to 15 residues. CDR3 sequence reads: CASSQASGRAGEQYF. Here the CDR3 DNA reads TGTGCCAGCAGCCAAGCGAGCGGGAGGGCCGGCGAGCAGTACTTC.

This chain joins TRBV7-8 and TRBJ1-5; D not resolved. V lost 5 bases to trimming and J lost 3 bases, with 20 bases between them. Germline assignment: CDR1 SGHVS and CDR2 FQNEAQ. CDR3 length: 17 residues. Here the CDR3 reads CASSRSGWEVVNQPQHF. As DNA, the CDR3 is TGTGCCAGCAGCCGGTCGGGTTGGGAGGTGGTCAATCAGCCCCAGCATTTT.

This clone was seen more than once but under ten times. The J gene is TRBJ1-5, the V gene TRBV6-1; D is possibly TRBD1 (6 bases). Trimming took off 11 bases at V and 6 bases at J, with 17 bases between the two ends. The CDR3 totals 13 residues. CDR1 MNHNS and CDR2 SASEGT come from the germline V gene. CDR3 nucleotides: TGTGCCTCCGCAAGGGGGGGGAGTCAGCCCCAGCATTTT. Its protein is CASARGGSQPQHF.

The genes are TRBV28 and TRBJ1-2, with D hard to call. CDR1 is MDHEN and CDR2 is SYDVKM in the germline V gene. The V end lost 4 bases, the J end lost 10 bases, and 16 bases lay between the germline ends. The CDR3 runs to 13 residues. The CDR3 sequence is CASSSPEVSDYTF. CDR3 sequence (DNA): TGTGCCAGCAGTTCCCCCGAGGTGTCCGACTACACCTTC.

In its sample, this clone was seen many times. This chain uses TRBV20-1 with TRBJ1-2; 10 bases agree with TRBD1. Germline V gives CDR1 DFQATT, CDR2 SNEGSKA (reference sequence). The V and J ends lost 5 bases and 7 bases, in that order; junction bases with no gene match: 13. The CDR3 runs to 15 residues. In DNA form, the CDR3 reads TGCAGTGCTTTGCGGGACAGGGGCCGAGGGAGTGGCTACACCTTC. This sequence encodes CSALRDRGRGSGYTF.

The genes are TRBV7-2 and TRBJ1-1; 7 nucleotides match TRBD1. Per the germline V gene, CDR1 is SGHTA and CDR2 is FQGNSA. The CDR3 is made up of 15 amino acids. V was pared by 7 bases and J by 0 bases, with 8 bases of the junction left unmatched. The DNA for the CDR3 is TGTGCCAGCACCCAAGGGGGCATAATGAACACTGAAGCTTTCTTT. Translating it yields CASTQGGIMNTEAFF.

This clone has at least ten counts. The chain uses TRBV6-1 and TRBJ1-2, with D unclear. The CDR3 runs to 10 residues. CDR1 and CDR2 (germline): MNHNS, SASEGT. The germline V and J ends were trimmed by 8 bases and 5 bases, with 6 bases remaining between them. The CDR3, as DNA: TGTGCCAGCTCCGAGTATGGCTACACCTTC. Residues: CASSEYGYTF.

Note on this clone: The junction shows a germline mismatch at one end, possibly a read error. V and J are TRBV5-1 and TRBJ1-6; maybe TRBD1 (5 bases). Germline lookup yields CDR1 SGHRS and CDR2 YFSETQ. The CDR3 length is 18 residues. The CDR3 reads CVSSLQVRAGSYNSPLHF. The CDR3 nucleotides read TGCGTCAGCAGCTTGCAAGTCAGGGCAGGGTCCTATAATTCACCCCTCCACTTT.

This clone occurred many times. CDR3 nucleotide sequence: TGTGCCAGCCAGACAGGGAGCTCCTACGAGCAGTACTTC. Its protein is CASQTGSSYEQYF. This rearrangement joins TRBV6-1 to TRBJ2-7; 7 bases map to TRBD1. Germline CDR1 is MNHNS and CDR2 is SASEGT. The J segment lost 0 bases and the V segment lost 8 bases, leaving 4 bases of the junction unmatched. CDR3 length: 13 residues.

This chain connects TRBV6-5 to TRBJ2-7; D gene unclear. This CDR3 is built from 15 residues. Per the germline V gene, CDR1 is MNHEY and CDR2 is SVGAGI. V was cut by 2 bases and J by 0 bases, with 11 bases left in between. The CDR3 reads CASSYGSYSSYEQYF. The CDR3 nucleotides read TGTGCCAGCAGTTACGGTAGTTATAGCTCCTACGAGCAGTACTTC.

This clone was counted ten times or more. This chain joins TRBV25-1 and TRBJ2-6, with D maybe TRBD2 (5 bases). The V end was cut by 4 bases, the J end by 4 bases, with 20 bases between. The CDR3 runs 18 residues. The germline CDR1 and CDR2 sequences are MGHDK and SYGVNS. The CDR3 DNA is TGTGCCAGCAGTGGAGGGAGAATAATAAAATTAGGGGCCAACGTCCTGACTTTC. Its translation: CASSGGRIIKLGANVLTF.

This clone has at least ten counts. This specimen includes other DNA sequences encoding the same CDR3. The chain has TRBV11-2 and TRBJ1-2; 9 bases agree with TRBD1. CDR3 size: 17 residues. Germline V gene lookup returns CDR1 SGHAT and CDR2 FQNNGV. V lost 1 base and J lost 6; bases outside the gene matches: 12. The CDR3 nucleotides are TGTGCCAGCAGCTTAGTCTCGGGACAGGGAATGGGGGATGGCTACACCTTC. Protein sequence: CASSLVSGQGMGDGYTF. The entire variable domain, with the rest obtained from reference TRBV11-2 and TRBJ1-2, is as follows: EAGVAQSPRYKIIEKRQSVAFWCNPISGHATLYWYQQILGQGPKLLIQFQNNGVVDDSQLPKDRFSAERLKGVDSTLKIQPAKLEDSAVYLCASSLVSGQGMGDGYTFGSGTRLTVV.

The table lists this clone with many counts. This chain uses TRBV4-2 with TRBJ2-7, with 8 bases identical to TRBD2. With 0 bases clipped from V and 3 bases from J, the junction kept 4 bases outside the gene matches. The germline V gene encodes CDR1 LGHNA and CDR2 YNFKEQ. The CDR3 has 15 residues. The CDR3 loop reads CASSQDRTSYYEQYF. CDR3 coding DNA: TGTGCCAGCAGCCAAGATCGGACTAGCTACTACGAGCAGTACTTC.

This clone occurred many times. V is TRBV6-1 and J is TRBJ2-2, with 10 positions matching TRBD2. The trim removed 6 bases at V and 1 base at J, leaving 2 bases unmatched. Germline-derived CDR1 and CDR2 are MNHNS and SASEGT. The CDR3 has 15 amino acids. The CDR3 sequence: CASRPSGGNTGELFF. The DNA for the CDR3 is TGTGCCAGCAGACCTAGCGGGGGGAACACCGGGGAGCTGTTTTTT.